This T cell receptor beta chain was obtained from a study of blood T cells in healthy people across ages (dated by TCRdb to between 2014 and 2017). For the wider study: In model experiments, template switching captured about one uniquely barcoded TCR beta cDNA molecule for every two T cells. Age-related changes in TCR beta repertoire diversity were measured in the study by deep sequencing normalized with unique cDNA molecular identifiers. Four age groups were formed from the donors: young (average 16 years), middle-aged (roughly 38), aged (about 62) and long-lived (approximately 80). To avoid experimental bias, donors of different ages were distributed randomly across sequencing lanes. The study analyzed two additional independent replicas of 1 million unique cDNA reads from the same blood draw for two donors, one aged 18 to 29 and one aged 80 or older.

With respect to this clonotype: Its specific antigen is unknown. The junction departs from germline at one end; a sequencing error may be responsible.

Results the study describes overall, beyond this receptor: Because profiling used bulk unsorted PBMCs, naive and antigen-experienced compartments could not be compared conclusively. As age increased, observed TCR beta diversity per million T cells dropped in a roughly linear way, and a significant reduction was already evident by age around 41. Estimates of total diversity based on one million sequenced T cells were regarded as lower bounds and as underestimates. There was a strong correlation between observed TCR beta diversity and the percentage of naive T cells measured by flow cytometry. The long-lived group showed more naive CD4+ T cells, fewer expanded clones and increased TCR diversity than the aged group, suggesting age selection. Donor CMV infection status was unknown, potentially confounding age-related changes in expanded clonotypes.

Donors were 40 or so systemically healthy Caucasian individuals from Russia aged roughly 6 to 90 years. Ten milliliters of peripheral blood were drawn from each donor into EDTA-treated Vacutainer tubes. PBMCs were isolated by Ficoll-Paque density-gradient centrifugation, with at least 6 million obtained per sample. Trizol reagent was used to extract total RNA from PBMCs, with at least 6 micrograms per sample. The percentages of naive CD45RAhigh/CD27high T cells were determined by flow cytometry on a PBMC aliquot from every donor. The receptor library was made with 5' RACE. The second PCR ran for roughly 7 to 11 cycles and used a J-beta primer mix along with a sample-barcoded 5' primer. A unique molecular identifier was introduced onto each TCR beta cDNA molecule by a template-switch 5' adaptor carrying 12 random nucleotides. Each sample yielded at least 3 million CDR3-containing paired-end reads. First-strand cDNA synthesis was performed from all RNA using the Mint cDNA synthesis kit, with priming by a TRBC-specific oligonucleotide. All cDNA was treated with uracil-DNA glycosylase and then went through a first 18-cycle PCR with the universal primers M1SS and BC2_uni_R. The original pipeline was this. Each sample was normalized by randomly selecting 1 million high-quality reads, each carrying a distinct molecular identifier. Instead of being binned into consensus sequences, reads with shared molecular identifiers were discarded. MiTCR, run with a Q25 quality threshold and the strictest error-elimination algorithm, handled CDR3 identification, clonotype clustering and error correction. A nonparametric unseen species model with Euler transformation was used to estimate lower-bound total TCR beta diversity. TCRdb reran the public reads through fastp at Q25 and MiXCR, keeping productive beta chains. Entries are consolidated by CDR3 protein sequence, retaining the most common genes and DNA. TCRdb, not the original authors, processed these V and J calls. This sample is represented by fewer than 2,000,000 distinct CDR3 sequences; around 40% of them were singletons. Clones ranked in the top ten supply around 23% of the sample.

According to the germline V gene (reference sequence), CDR1 reads DFQATT and CDR2 reads SNEGSKA. From the cysteine up to the phenylalanine, the CDR3 has a length of 15 residues. Only the CDR3 DNA is retained, 45 bases long and in frame from the first base. The sequenced sample was blood. The sequence was obtained from a human donor in good health. The rearranged chain carries TRBV20-1 and TRBJ1-5; the best D guess is TRBD1, with 6 bases matching. DNA sequence: TGCAGTGCTAGTCCCCCGGGACATAGCTCTAAACCCCGGCATTTT. This codes for CSASPPGHSSKPRHF.